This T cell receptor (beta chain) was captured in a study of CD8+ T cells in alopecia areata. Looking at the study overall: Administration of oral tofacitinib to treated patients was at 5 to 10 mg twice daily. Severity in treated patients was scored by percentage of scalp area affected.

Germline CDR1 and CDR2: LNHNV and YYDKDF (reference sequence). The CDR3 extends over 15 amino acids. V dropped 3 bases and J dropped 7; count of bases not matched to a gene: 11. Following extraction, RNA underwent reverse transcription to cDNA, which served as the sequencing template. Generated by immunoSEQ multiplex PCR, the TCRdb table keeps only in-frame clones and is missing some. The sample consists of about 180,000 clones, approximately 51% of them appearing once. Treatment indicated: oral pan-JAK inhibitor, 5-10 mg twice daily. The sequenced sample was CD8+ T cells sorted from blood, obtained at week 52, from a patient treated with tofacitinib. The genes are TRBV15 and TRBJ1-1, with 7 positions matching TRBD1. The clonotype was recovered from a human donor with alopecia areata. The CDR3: CATSRSIQGMGEAFF. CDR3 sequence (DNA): TGTGCCACCAGCAGGTCCATACAGGGGATGGGTGAAGCTTTCTTT.